This T cell receptor beta chain was obtained from a study of T-cell reconstitution after alpha-beta-depleted transplantation in children. Study observations and caveats: There were reportedly several hundred expanded graft clones from which alpha-beta T cells came about two months after transplant. At the one-year point after transplant, T-cell counts and TCRbeta diversity were found to come mostly from T cells that had been newly produced.

This clonotype was picked up a small number of times. Antigen specificity is unknown. Researchers prepared the TCRbeta library using unique molecular identifiers, the study reports. MiXCR was run by TCRdb on the PCR reads, yielding one entry per CDR3 protein. Of a few hundred thousand distinct CDR3 sequences listed, around 10% are singletons. The CDR3 contains 16 residues. The germline V gene encodes CDR1 MDHEN and CDR2 SYDVKM. With 2 bases removed from V and 5 bases from J, the gap between germline ends came to 18 bases. Sequences were derived from PBMCs, sampled before TCRalphabeta/CD19-depleted stem cell transplant. The J gene is TRBJ2-5, the V gene TRBV28; D is possibly TRBD1 or TRBD2 (5 bases each). This clonotype was obtained from a boy under three years old with acute myeloid leukemia, due to receive a stem cell transplant. CDR3 loop: CASSLHETGPGETQYF. The CDR3 nucleotides are TGTGCCAGCAGTTTACACGAAACAGGTCCGGGGGAGACCCAGTACTTC. The full variable domain, in which reference TRBV28 and TRBJ2-5 provide the parts outside the CDR3, is DVKVTQSSRYLVKRTGEKVFLECVQDMDHENMFWYRQDPGLGLRLIYFSYDVKMKEKGDIPEGYSVSREKKERFSLILESASTNQTSMYLCASSLHETGPGETQYFGPGTRLLVL.